One TCR beta chain is described in this entry. The data belong to a study of T cells in Graves' hyperthyroidism and ophthalmopathy. The V end was cut by 4 bases, the J end by 5 bases, with 12 bases between. CDR1 MNHEY and CDR2 SMNVEV come from the germline V gene (reference sequence). CDR3 length: 15 residues. Amplified TCR beta CDR3 regions came from RNA transcripts. The primer set for the first-round RT-PCR of the TCR CDR3 was HTBI. TCRdb processed the multiplex PCR reads anew with MiXCR; each CDR3 protein has one entry. Of hundreds of thousands of distinct CDR3 sequences in the sample, approximately 15% were seen once. From roughly 10 ml of fresh peripheral blood, PBMCs were isolated.

Sequenced input: blood. This chain connects TRBV27 to TRBJ1-6, with D perhaps matching TRBD1 (6 bases). This sequence originates from a woman aged 40 to 50 with Graves' ophthalmopathy. The CDR3 loop reads CASSSWTVDNSPLHF. Here the CDR3 DNA reads TGTGCCAGCAGTTCCTGGACAGTTGATAATTCACCCCTCCACTTT.